These 11 T cell receptor beta chains were all obtained from the same sample, sequenced in a study of response to subunit inactivated influenza vaccine. TCRdb re-called the RT-PCR reads with MiXCR, one entry per CDR3 protein. The top ten hold approximately 11% of the sample, which has some 570,000 distinct CDR3 sequences, about 10% seen once. These same records also appear under a second study, on T cells expressing NK-cell markers. Per that study: 5'RACE template switching with UMIs produced the TCR beta cDNA.

The specimen comprised PBMCs from blood, sampled on the day of vaccination. These receptors were obtained from a man aged 50 to 59 who received an inactivated influenza vaccine.

About this clonotype: A much larger clone differs from this one at a single base, so this may be a read error. The V and J genes are TRBV4-2 and TRBJ1-1; no clear D gene. The CDR3 contains 16 residues. Germline CDR1 reads LGHNA; CDR2 reads YNFKEQ. The CDR3 loop reads CASSQEPDKLNNEAFF. Written as DNA, the CDR3 is TGTGCCAGCAGCCAAGAACCCGACAAGCTTAACAATGAAGCTTTCTTT.

CDR3 bases: TGTGCCAGCAGTTTGATCATGGGGCTCGACGCGATTAGTGAGCAGTTCTTC. As protein: CASSLIMGLDAISEQFF. The chain combines TRBV27 with TRBJ2-1, with a tentative D call TRBD1 (5 bases). With 3 bases removed from V and 9 bases from J, the gap between germline ends came to 24 bases. Per germline, CDR1 MNHEY and CDR2 SMNVEV (reference sequence). This CDR3 is built from 17 residues.

The table lists this clonotype with a few counts. The CDR3 region is CASRPSGSGNTIYF. DNA of the CDR3: TGTGCCAGCAGACCCAGTGGCTCTGGAAACACCATATATTTT. The chain links TRBV12-3 or TRBV12-4 to TRBJ1-3, with D hard to call. V was trimmed by 6 bases and J by 0 bases, leaving 9 bases between them. There are 14 residues in the CDR3.

V usage is TRBV4-1 and J usage is TRBJ1-5; maybe TRBD1 (5 bases). V was pared by 5 bases and J by 0 bases, with 8 bases between. Germline-derived CDR1 and CDR2 are MGHRA and YSYEKL. The CDR3 consists of 14 residues. The CDR3 reads CASSSQDSNQPQHF. Written as DNA, the CDR3 is TGCGCCAGCAGCTCACAGGATAGCAATCAGCCCCAGCATTTT.

The genes are TRBV7-9 and TRBJ2-5; D unresolved. Trimming stripped 5 bases from V and 3 bases from J, with 7 bases between. Germline values: CDR1 SEHNR, CDR2 FQNEAQ (reference sequence). This CDR3 has 12 amino acids. CDR3 sequence reads: CASSRREETQYF. CDR3 DNA sequence: TGTGCCAGCAGCCGTAGGGAAGAGACCCAGTACTTC.

This clonotype was observed at least ten times. The chain has TRBV5-1 and TRBJ2-7; D unresolved. The CDR3 has 15 residues. Trimming took 0 bases from V and 0 from J, leaving 10 bases between them. Germline V gene sequence: CDR1 SGHRS, CDR2 YFSETQ. CDR3 region: CASSLEGSRSYEQYF. The DNA for the CDR3 is TGCGCCAGCAGCTTGGAGGGTTCGCGCTCCTACGAGCAGTACTTC. Using reference TRBV5-1 and TRBJ2-7 for the parts outside the CDR3, the full variable domain is KAGVTQTPRYLIKTRGQQVTLSCSPISGHRSVSWYQQTPGQGLQFLFEYFSETQRNKGNFPGRFSGRQFSNSRSEMNVSTLELGDSALYLCASSLEGSRSYEQYFGPGTRLTVT.

This clonotype was observed a handful of times. This chain uses TRBV2 with TRBJ2-2; weak D call: TRBD2 (5 bases). Germline CDR1 reads SNHLY; CDR2 reads FYNNEI. The V gene lost 4 bases and the J gene lost 4 bases, with 13 bases spanning the gap. CDR3 size: 15 residues. CDR3 coding DNA: TGTGCCAGCAGTGTTGAGGGTGTGAGCACCGGGGAGCTGTTTTTT. Translating it yields CASSVEGVSTGELFF.

This clonotype was seen a few times. The chain is built from TRBV7-9 and TRBJ2-2, with unresolved D. The CDR3 covers 14 residues. Germline V lookup: CDR1 SEHNR, CDR2 FQNEAQ (reference sequence). The V and J ends lost 5 bases and 3 bases respectively, with 10 bases between them. CDR3 region: CASSHDVYTGELFF. CDR3 nucleotide sequence: TGTGCCAGCAGCCATGACGTCTACACCGGGGAGCTGTTTTTT.

This clonotype has only a few counts. The chain employs TRBV28 and TRBJ2-1; 9 bases align to TRBD1. From germline, CDR1 is MDHEN and CDR2 SYDVKM. After removal of 3 bases from V and 6 bases from J, the junction contained 9 bases not matched to a gene. This CDR3 has 16 amino acids. Here the CDR3 reads CASSLGGQGTINEQFF. The DNA for the CDR3 is TGTGCCAGCAGTTTGGGTGGACAGGGGACCATCAATGAGCAGTTCTTC.

This sequence joins TRBV19 and TRBJ2-7; the D gene is possibly TRBD2 (6 bases). This CDR3 is 15 amino acids long. CDR1 is LNHDA and CDR2 is SQIVND in the germline V gene (reference sequence). V was trimmed by 3 bases and J by 4 bases, leaving 16 bases between them. The CDR3 region is CASSILAGRNYEQYF. The CDR3, as DNA: TGTGCCAGTAGTATTCTTGCAGGGAGGAATTACGAGCAGTACTTC.

This rearrangement joins TRBV29-1 to TRBJ1-4; D is ambiguous. Germline CDR1 and CDR2: SQVTM and ANQGSEA. The CDR3 loop spans 13 amino acids. Deletions cut 7 bases from V and 0 bases from J, with 9 bases between. The CDR3 region has the DNA TGCAGCGCGCAACGAACAACTAATGAAAAACTGTTTTTT. Translation: CSAQRTTNEKLFF.